The 8 T cell receptor beta chains below come from one sample, sequenced in a study of STAT5B mutations in CD4+ large granular lymphocyte leukemia. The repertoire was sequenced with immunoSEQ multiplex PCR; TCRdb's copy has only in-frame clones and lacks some. The sample shows around 30,000 clones, about 76% of them seen only once. The material sequenced was CD4+ T cells from blood buffy coats. The receptors here all came from a human donor in good health.

The chain combines TRBV2 with TRBJ1-2; D might be TRBD1 (5 bases). The germline V gene has CDR1 SNHLY and CDR2 FYNNEI. CDR3 length equals 12 residues. V shed 5 bases and J shed 4 bases, with 8 bases lying between them. In DNA, the CDR3 is TGTGCCAGCAGTCAGGGTCCCTATGGCTACACCTTC. It encodes CASSQGPYGYTF.

The rearrangement uses TRBV11-1 and TRBJ2-3, with TRBD2 identical over 10 bases. This CDR3 comprises 15 residues. J gave up 8 bases and V 5 bases, and 10 bases lay outside the gene matches. From germline, CDR1 is SGHAT and CDR2 FQDESV (reference sequence). The CDR3: CASSDRSGGSGTQYF. CDR3 DNA: TGTGCCAGCAGCGACCGTAGCGGGGGGTCTGGTACGCAGTATTTT. Looking up the rest from reference TRBV11-1 and TRBJ2-3 gives the full variable domain: EAEVAQSPRYKITEKSQAVAFWCDPISGHATLYWYRQILGQGPELLVQFQDESVVDDSQLPKDRFSAERLKGVDSTLKIQPAELGDSAMYLCASSDRSGGSGTQYFGPGTRLTVL.

The chain employs TRBV28 and TRBJ1-1; D gene ambiguous. Germline lookup yields CDR1 MDHEN and CDR2 SYDVKM. With 8 bases removed from V and 3 bases from J, the gap between germline ends came to 13 bases. This CDR3 spans 13 amino acids. The CDR3, as DNA: TGTGCCAGCGGCTCTGGTGGGGACACTGAAGCTTTCTTT. Protein sequence: CASGSGGDTEAFF.

V gene TRBV28 combines with J gene TRBJ1-2; maybe TRBD1 (5 bases). Per germline, CDR1 MDHEN and CDR2 SYDVKM. The CDR3 is made up of 12 amino acids. V lost 3 bases and J lost 3, with 5 bases in between. Here the CDR3 reads CASSLGHYGYTF. CDR3 coding DNA: TGTGCCAGCAGTTTGGGACACTATGGCTACACCTTC.

The chain employs TRBV15 and TRBJ2-1, with TRBD1 matching 7 bases. Trimming took 0 bases from V and 4 from J; bases not matched to a gene: 3. Germline CDR1 reads LNHNV; CDR2 reads YYDKDF (reference sequence). CDR3 size: 15 residues. CDR3 sequence (DNA): TGTGCCACCAGCAGAGAACAGGGGCTTTACAATGAGCAGTTCTTC. It codes for CATSREQGLYNEQFF.

This clone was detected a few times. This chain joins TRBV2 and TRBJ2-2; 7 nucleotides match TRBD2. CDR1 is SNHLY and CDR2 is FYNNEI in the germline V gene. V was pared by 5 bases and J by 4 bases, with 4 bases of the junction left unmatched. The CDR3 sequence is 14 residues long. CDR3 coding DNA: TGTGCCAGCAGTCTCGGGAGGACCACCGGGGAGCTGTTTTTT. Amino acid sequence: CASSLGRTTGELFF.

The chain links TRBV7-8 to TRBJ2-7, with 7 positions matching TRBD1. The V and J ends lost 1 base and 6 bases, in that order; junction bases with no gene match: 6. This CDR3 has 14 residues. CDR1 is SGHVS, CDR2 FQNEAQ, per germline. The CDR3 reads CASSLGDRVGEQYF. CDR3 nucleotide sequence: TGTGCCAGCAGCTTAGGAGACAGGGTCGGCGAGCAGTACTTC.

The V gene is TRBV5-8, the J gene TRBJ1-1, with D perhaps TRBD1 (5 bases). The ends were cut back, 0 bases at V and 0 bases at J, with 12 bases in the middle. Looked up from germline, CDR1 is SGHTS and CDR2 is YDEGEE. CDR3 length equals 16 residues. In nucleotides, the CDR3 is TGTGCCAGCAGCTTGGTTGTGGGGGGGATGAACACTGAAGCTTTCTTT. It encodes CASSLVVGGMNTEAFF. The variable domain in full, completed from reference TRBV5-8 and TRBJ1-1, reads EAGVTQSPTHLIKTRGQQATLRCSPISGHTSVYWYQQALGLGLQFLLWYDEGEERNRGNFPPRFSGRQFPNYSSELNVNALELEDSALYLCASSLVVGGMNTEAFFGQGTRLTVV.